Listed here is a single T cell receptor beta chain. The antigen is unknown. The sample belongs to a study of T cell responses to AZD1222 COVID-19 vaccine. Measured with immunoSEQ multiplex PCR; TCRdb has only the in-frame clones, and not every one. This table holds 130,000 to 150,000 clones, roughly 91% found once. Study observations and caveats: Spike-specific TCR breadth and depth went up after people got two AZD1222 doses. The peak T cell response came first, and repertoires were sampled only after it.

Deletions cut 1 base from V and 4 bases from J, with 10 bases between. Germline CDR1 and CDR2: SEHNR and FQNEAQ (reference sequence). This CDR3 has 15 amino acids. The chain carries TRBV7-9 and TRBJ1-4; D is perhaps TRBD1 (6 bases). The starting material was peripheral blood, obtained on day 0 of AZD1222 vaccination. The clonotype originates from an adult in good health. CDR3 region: CASSLDRDGNEKLFF. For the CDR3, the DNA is TGTGCCAGCAGCTTAGACAGGGACGGTAATGAAAAACTGTTTTTT. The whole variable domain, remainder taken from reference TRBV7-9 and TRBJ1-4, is DTGVSQNPRHKITKRGQNVTFRCDPISEHNRLYWYRQTLGQGPEFLTYFQNEAQLEKSRLLSDRFSAERPKGSFSTLEIQRTEQGDSAMYLCASSLDRDGNEKLFFGSGTQLSVL.